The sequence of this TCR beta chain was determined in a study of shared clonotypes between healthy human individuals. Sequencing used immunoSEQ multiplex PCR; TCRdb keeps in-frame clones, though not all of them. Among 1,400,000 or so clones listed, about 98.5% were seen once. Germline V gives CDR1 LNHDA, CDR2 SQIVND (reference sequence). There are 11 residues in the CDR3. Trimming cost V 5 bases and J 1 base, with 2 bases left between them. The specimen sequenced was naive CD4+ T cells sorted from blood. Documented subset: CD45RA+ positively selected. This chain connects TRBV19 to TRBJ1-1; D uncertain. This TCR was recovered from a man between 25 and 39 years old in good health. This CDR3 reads CASSENTEAFF. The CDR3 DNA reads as TGTGCCAGTAGTGAGAACACTGAAGCTTTCTTT. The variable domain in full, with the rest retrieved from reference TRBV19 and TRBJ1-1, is DGGITQSPKYLFRKEGQNVTLSCEQNLNHDAMYWYRQDPGQGLRLIYYSQIVNDFQKGDIAEGYSVSREKKESFPLTVTSAQKNPTAFYLCASSENTEAFFGQGTRLTVV.